This entry lists 22 T cell receptor beta chains sequenced from one sample in a study of beta chain features in type 1 diabetes. Overall study findings and caveats: Shorter TCRB CDR3s, moderately but significantly so, marked every one of the four CD4+ subsets in Type 1 diabetes patients.

Their target antigens are unknown. The investigators reverse transcribed all of the isolated RNA, so they sequenced expressed TCRB transcripts. Clones were read by immunoSEQ multiplex PCR, and TCRdb kept only the in-frame ones, dropping some. The table records under 300,000 clones, around 16% of them present only once. Specimen: naive CD4+ T cells from blood. These receptor sequences come from a man aged 30 to 39 with type 1 diabetes.

There are a few counts of this clone. The chain employs TRBV1 and TRBJ2-3; the D call TRBD1 from the table was never checked on the DNA. TRBV1 is an annotated pseudogene. The CDR3 is 15 amino acids. In nucleotides, the CDR3 is TGCACCAGCACTCGGCACCGACACCGCACAGATACGCAGTATTTT. It yields the protein CTSTRHRHRTDTQYF.

This sequence joins TRBV10-3 and TRBJ2-7; no clear D gene. V lost 1 base to trimming and J lost 2 bases, with 6 bases between them. This CDR3 contains 13 residues. CDR1 and CDR2 from the germline V gene are ENHRY and SYGVKD. The CDR3 DNA reads TGTGCCATCAGTGAGTATACAGCCTACGAGCAGTACTTC. This sequence encodes CAISEYTAYEQYF.

The chain is built from TRBV9 and TRBJ2-1; TRBD2 matches at 12 bases. After removal of 3 bases from V and 7 bases from J, the junction contained 8 bases not matched to a gene. The CDR3 runs 16 residues. The germline V gene has CDR1 SGDLS and CDR2 YYNGEE. As DNA, the CDR3 is TGTGCCAGCAGCGCTTCTAGCGGGAGGGACCAAAATGAGCAGTTCTTC. Its protein is CASSASSGRDQNEQFF.

The J gene is TRBJ1-2, the V gene TRBV7-9; D call uncertain. The V end was cut by 0 bases, the J end by 5 bases, with 13 bases between. Germline loops: CDR1 SEHNR, CDR2 FQNEAQ (reference sequence). The CDR3 totals 15 residues. The CDR3 sequence is CASSLASRASYGYTF. The CDR3, as DNA: TGTGCCAGCAGCTTAGCGAGTAGGGCAAGTTATGGCTACACCTTC.

This clone showed up just a few times. The CDR3 bases are TGCAGCGTCCGGACGGTGGCTAGCCACGAGCAGTACTTC. This encodes CSVRTVASHEQYF. The chain couples TRBV29-1 to TRBJ2-7; perhaps TRBD2 as D (5 bases). CDR3 size: 13 residues. The ends were cut back, 6 bases at V and 5 bases at J, with 17 bases in the middle. CDR1 is SQVTM and CDR2 is ANQGSEA in the germline V gene.

The rearrangement joins TRBV29-1 to TRBJ2-5; 7 bases are shared with TRBD1. From germline, CDR1 is SQVTM and CDR2 ANQGSEA. V lost 6 bases to trimming and J lost 7 bases; unmatched junction nucleotides: 14. This CDR3 spans 14 amino acids. The CDR3 DNA reads TGCAGCGTAGACAGGGCCTTCATTTCCGGGACCCAGTACTTC. Encoded protein: CSVDRAFISGTQYF. Combining the CDR3 with reference TRBV29-1 and TRBJ2-5 gives the whole variable domain SAVISQKPSRDICQRGTSLTIQCQVDSQVTMMFWYRQQPGQSLTLIATANQGSEATYESGFVIDKFPISRPNLTFSTLTVSNMSPEDSSIYLCSVDRAFISGTQYFGPGTRLLVL.

Only a few counts were recorded for this clone. V is TRBV7-9 and J is TRBJ2-2; either TRBD1 or TRBD2 may fit D (5 bases each). CDR3 length: 14 residues. Germline assignment: CDR1 SEHNR and CDR2 FQNEAQ (reference sequence). Trimming took off 1 base at V and 4 bases at J, with 7 bases between the two ends. The CDR3: CASSLDGTTGELFF. The CDR3 coding sequence is TGTGCCAGCAGCTTAGATGGGACCACCGGGGAGCTGTTTTTT.

This CDR3 is CASSEELAGVGMETQYF. The CDR3 region has the DNA TGTGCCAGCAGTGAAGAACTAGCGGGCGTAGGGATGGAGACCCAGTACTTC. The gene calls are TRBV6-1 and TRBJ2-5; 9 bases agree with TRBD2. V shed 1 base and J 5 bases; nucleotides not matched to a gene: 11. Germline values: CDR1 MNHNS, CDR2 SASEGT. The CDR3 covers 17 residues.

The rearrangement links TRBV9 to TRBJ2-5, with TRBD1 matching over 8 bases. The CDR3 runs to 16 residues. The J segment lost 5 bases and the V segment lost 5 bases, leaving 14 bases of the junction unmatched. Germline V gives CDR1 SGDLS, CDR2 YYNGEE. The CDR3 here is CASRESTGGVRETQYF. The CDR3 region has the DNA TGTGCCAGCAGGGAATCTACAGGGGGTGTTCGGGAGACCCAGTACTTC.

This clone has more than one count but fewer than ten. V is TRBV9 and J is TRBJ2-3; D is ambiguous. The ends were cut back, 0 bases at V and 5 bases at J, with 10 bases in the middle. The CDR3 is made up of 14 amino acids. The germline V gene has CDR1 SGDLS and CDR2 YYNGEE. This chain's CDR3 is CASSVVAPEDTQYF. Here the CDR3 DNA reads TGTGCCAGCAGCGTAGTGGCTCCCGAAGATACGCAGTATTTT.

The count of this clone is one. This chain uses TRBV5-1 with TRBJ1-1; no clear D gene. V was cut by 0 bases and J by 0 bases, with 6 bases left in between. The CDR3 extends over 14 amino acids. Germline-derived CDR1 and CDR2 are SGHRS and YFSETQ. DNA of the CDR3: TGCGCCAGCAGCTTGGACAGAATGAACACTGAAGCTTTCTTT. Translating it yields CASSLDRMNTEAFF.

This clone was recorded many times. The J gene is TRBJ2-7, the V gene TRBV9, with a possible D match to TRBD2 (6 bases). Germline CDR1 SGDLS, CDR2 YYNGEE. The ends were cut back, 0 bases at V and 0 bases at J, with 13 bases in the middle. The CDR3 has 16 residues. The CDR3 DNA reads TGTGCCAGCAGCGTAGCAGACGGGGGATCCTCCTACGAGCAGTACTTC. Encoded protein: CASSVADGGSSYEQYF.

The rearrangement links TRBV2 to TRBJ2-5, with D possibly TRBD1 on 6 matching bases. The CDR3 covers 15 residues. CDR1 SNHLY and CDR2 FYNNEI come from the germline V gene. V was cut by 6 bases and J by 5 bases, with 19 bases left in between. CDR3 sequence reads: CASRQDDRRGETQYF. CDR3 in DNA: TGTGCCAGCAGGCAGGACGACAGGAGAGGCGAGACCCAGTACTTC.

V usage is TRBV7-2 and J usage is TRBJ2-3, with TRBD2 matching over 10 bases. Germline V gene data show CDR1 as SGHTA and CDR2 as FQGNSA. The V and J ends lost 6 bases and 4 bases, in that order; junction bases with no gene match: 7. This CDR3 region has 15 residues. The CDR3 nucleotides are TGTGCCAGCAGTCCGCTAGCGGGAGTCGCAGATACGCAGTATTTT. Protein product: CASSPLAGVADTQYF.

A few counts support this clone. J is TRBJ1-1 and V is TRBV29-1; TRBD1 matches at 7 bases. The CDR3 covers 14 residues. The V gene end was trimmed by 4 bases and the J gene end by 0 bases; junction bases not matched to a gene: 5. CDR1 is SQVTM and CDR2 is ANQGSEA in the germline V gene. CDR3 nucleotides: TGCAGCGTTGTCCCGACAGGGATGAACACTGAAGCTTTCTTT. Amino acid sequence: CSVVPTGMNTEAFF.

J is TRBJ2-1 and V is TRBV19; the match to TRBD1 covers 8 bases. Germline CDR1 and CDR2: LNHDA and SQIVND (reference sequence). The junction had 6 bases not matched to a gene; V was cut back by 4 bases and J by 4 bases. The CDR3 is made up of 15 amino acids. The CDR3 DNA reads as TGTGCCAGTAGTACCCAAGGGGACAGGTACAATGAGCAGTTCTTC. Its protein product is CASSTQGDRYNEQFF.

V usage is TRBV12-5 and J usage is TRBJ2-1; TRBD1 matches 7 bases. Trimming at V came to 6 bases and at J to 0 bases, leaving 5 bases not matched to a gene. Germline loops: CDR1 LGHNT, CDR2 FRNRAP. This CDR3 is 15 amino acids long. The CDR3 reads CASGPDRSSYNEQFF. Here the CDR3 DNA reads TGTGCTAGTGGCCCGGACAGGAGCTCCTACAATGAGCAGTTCTTC. The full variable domain, rest sourced from reference TRBV12-5 and TRBJ2-1, is DARVTQTPRHKVTEMGQEVTMRCQPILGHNTVFWYRQTMMQGLELLAYFRNRAPLDDSGMPKDRFSAEMPDATLATLKIQPSEPRDSAVYFCASGPDRSSYNEQFFGPGTRLTVL.

J is TRBJ1-4 and V is TRBV5-1; D ambiguous. Germline V gives CDR1 SGHRS, CDR2 YFSETQ. V was pared by 4 bases and J by 0 bases, with 10 bases between. CDR3 length: 15 residues. CDR3 loop: CASSRSSTTNEKLFF. The CDR3 nucleotides are TGCGCCAGCAGCCGCAGCTCCACAACTAATGAAAAACTGTTTTTT.

The chain joins TRBV7-3 to TRBJ2-7, with D tentatively TRBD2 (6 bases). The CDR3 contains 15 residues. From germline, CDR1 is SGHTA and CDR2 FQGTGA. V was shortened by 4 bases and J by 5 bases, with 18 bases between the two germline ends. The CDR3 region is CASSSNPGTLNEQYF. For the CDR3, the DNA is TGTGCCAGCAGCTCCAACCCCGGGACTCTAAACGAGCAGTACTTC.

V usage is TRBV20-1 and J usage is TRBJ2-3; D is ambiguous. The CDR3 spans 10 residues. CDR1 and CDR2 from the germline V gene are DFQATT and SNEGSKA (reference sequence). V lost 4 bases and J lost 4, with 3 bases in between. For the CDR3, the DNA is TGCAGTGCTATGGCAGATACGCAGTATTTT. Translation: CSAMADTQYF.

This clone was counted between two and nine times. This chain links TRBV4-1 with TRBJ1-2; 9 nucleotides line up with TRBD1. The germline V gene encodes CDR1 MGHRA and CDR2 YSYEKL. The V segment lost 4 bases and the J segment 3 bases; nucleotides outside the gene matches: 3. CDR3 length: 14 residues. The CDR3 DNA sequence: TGCGCCAGCAGCCTCCGGGACAGGGACTATGGCTACACCTTC. This gives the protein CASSLRDRDYGYTF.

The V gene is TRBV7-9, the J gene TRBJ2-7, with 8 bases matching TRBD1. The trim removed 1 base at V and 0 bases at J, leaving 5 bases unmatched. There are 16 residues in the CDR3. The germline V gene encodes CDR1 SEHNR and CDR2 FQNEAQ (reference sequence). CDR3 amino acids: CASSLVRTGLSYEQYF. Written as DNA, the CDR3 is TGTGCCAGCAGCTTAGTGAGGACAGGGCTCTCCTACGAGCAGTACTTC.